The source of this TCR beta chain is a study of cytomegalovirus exposure and HLA in healthy donors. Study-wide findings and caveats: TCR beta sequences reportedly predicted the HLA-A and HLA-B alleles of most subjects accurately.

The PCR contained 60 Vbeta and 13 Jbeta primers. Sequenced by immunoSEQ multiplex PCR; TCRdb stores in-frame clones only, minus some. The sample holds about 130,000 clones, roughly 85% seen once. Details on this clone: The antigen remains unidentified.

CDR3 length equals 13 residues. CDR1 and CDR2 from the germline V gene are SNHLY and FYNNEI. Unmatched junction bases numbered 3, after V lost 6 bases and J lost 3 bases. The specimen was PBMCs. This clonotype was sampled from a boy aged 5 to 17 in good health and CMV-seronegative. The chain links TRBV2 to TRBJ1-1; 8 bases line up with TRBD1. The CDR3 here is CASSSGGYTEAFF. CDR3 DNA sequence: TGTGCCAGCAGCTCAGGGGGCTACACTGAAGCTTTCTTT.